This T cell receptor (beta chain) was sequenced in a study of PD-1 blockade in classical Hodgkin lymphoma. Generated by immunoSEQ multiplex PCR, the TCRdb table keeps only in-frame clones and is missing some. The sample includes around 20,000 clones, around 79% of them seen just once. This clone came up a few times. This CDR3 is built from 15 residues. With V trimmed by 6 bases and J by 6 bases, 7 bases remained unmatched. The germline gives CDR1 MNHNS, CDR2 SASEGT. Each of the patients experienced relapse following autologous stem cell transplantation, and their brentuximab vedotin exposure differed.

Sequencing used peripheral blood mononuclear cells (PBMCs), obtained before the second cycle of nivolumab. This sequence originates from a human donor with classical Hodgkin lymphoma. The chain carries TRBV6-1 and TRBJ1-6; TRBD1 agrees at 8 bases. Here the CDR3 reads CASSLGQGANSPLHF. CDR3 nucleotide sequence: TGTGCCAGCAGCCTAGGGCAGGGGGCTAATTCACCCCTCCACTTT.